The 29 T cell receptor beta chains reported below all come from one sample, sequenced in a study of radiotherapy plus CTLA-4 blockade in lung cancer. Produced via immunoSEQ multiplex PCR; TCRdb's table is partial and in-frame only. The data show roughly 50,000 clones, 86% seen once. This material consisted of peripheral blood, taken from a patient treated with radiotherapy plus ipilimumab. The receptors come from a human donor with non-small cell lung cancer that progressed on radiotherapy plus ipilimumab. Some clones in this sample may be carry-over from other donors' samples.

V is TRBV25-1 and J is TRBJ2-7, with TRBD1 matching 11 bases. The V gene's germline CDR1 is MGHDK and CDR2 SYGVNS. Trimming took 5 bases from V and 0 from J; bases not matched to a gene: 3. The CDR3 has 15 amino acids. DNA for the CDR3: TGTGCCAGCAGTCGGGGGACAGGGGGCTCCTACGAGCAGTACTTC. It translates to CASSRGTGGSYEQYF.

The rearrangement links TRBV6-6 to TRBJ2-7; perhaps TRBD1 as D (6 bases). CDR1 is MNHNY and CDR2 is SVGAGI in the germline V gene (reference sequence). There are 16 residues in the CDR3. With 7 bases removed from V and 0 bases from J, the gap between germline ends came to 19 bases. This CDR3 reads CASMAGDPRSSYEQYF. The CDR3 bases are TGTGCCAGCATGGCAGGGGACCCAAGGAGCTCCTACGAGCAGTACTTC.

The chain couples TRBV13 to TRBJ2-1; no clear D. Trimming shortened V by 8 bases and J by 0 bases, and 8 bases separated the two germline ends. This CDR3 is built from 13 residues. The germline V gene has CDR1 PRHDT and CDR2 FYEKMQ (reference sequence). The chain's CDR3 is CASVPSSYNEQFF. CDR3 nucleotides: TGTGCCAGCGTCCCGAGCTCCTACAATGAGCAGTTCTTC.

CDR3 nucleotides: TGCGCCAGCACGAATATAGGGCGGGGGGAGACCCAGTACTTC. Residues: CASTNIGRGETQYF. The chain employs TRBV5-1 and TRBJ2-5; TRBD2 matches at 7 bases. V shed 6 bases and J 5 bases; nucleotides not matched to a gene: 10. Germline loops: CDR1 SGHRS, CDR2 YFSETQ. CDR3 length: 14 amino acids.

The chain links TRBV6-6 to TRBJ2-3; TRBD2 might be the D (6 bases). The germline V and J ends were trimmed by 6 bases and 4 bases, with 14 bases remaining between them. The CDR3 consists of 14 residues. The germline CDR1 and CDR2 sequences are MNHNY and SVGAGI (reference sequence). CDR3 coding DNA: TGTGCCAGCAGAAACGGGGGAAGAGCAGATACGCAGTATTTT. This encodes CASRNGGRADTQYF.

The rearrangement joins TRBV25-1 to TRBJ1-6; D possibly corresponds to TRBD1 (6 bases). CDR3 length equals 14 residues. The germline V gene encodes CDR1 MGHDK and CDR2 SYGVNS. V was cut by 5 bases and J by 9 bases, with 14 bases left in between. The CDR3 DNA is TGTGCCAGCAGTTACAGGGTAGAGGCTTCACCCCTCCACTTT. Its protein product is CASSYRVEASPLHF.

This chain uses TRBV29-1 with TRBJ2-5, with TRBD2 matching 14 bases. This CDR3 has 16 residues. Per the germline V gene, CDR1 is SQVTM and CDR2 is ANQGSEA. The V gene end was trimmed by 6 bases and the J gene end by 1 base; junction bases not matched to a gene: 7. CDR3 amino acids: CSVGTSGSNVQETQYF. The CDR3 nucleotides read TGCAGCGTAGGGACTAGCGGGAGTAACGTCCAAGAGACCCAGTACTTC. The variable domain in full, with the rest retrieved from reference TRBV29-1 and TRBJ2-5, is SAVISQKPSRDICQRGTSLTIQCQVDSQVTMMFWYRQQPGQSLTLIATANQGSEATYESGFVIDKFPISRPNLTFSTLTVSNMSPEDSSIYLCSVGTSGSNVQETQYFGPGTRLLVL.

Only one count was recorded for this clone. The V and J genes are TRBV5-4 and TRBJ2-3; TRBD1 agrees at 8 bases. The germline V gene has CDR1 SGHNT and CDR2 YYREEE (reference sequence). Trimming cost V 5 bases and J 7 bases; bases outside gene matches: 12. There are 15 residues in the CDR3. The CDR3 region has the DNA TGTGCCAGCAGACTGGACAGGGATGGGGTTAATACGCAGTATTTT. This translates into CASRLDRDGVNTQYF. Full variable domain (remainder filled in from reference TRBV5-4 and TRBJ2-3): ETGVTQSPTHLIKTRGQQVTLRCSSQSGHNTVSWYQQALGQGPQFIFQYYREEENGRGNFPPRFSGLQFPNYSSELNVNALELDDSALYLCASRLDRDGVNTQYFGPGTRLTVL.

This clone was counted only a few times. V usage is TRBV6-1 and J usage is TRBJ2-2, with a weak D call TRBD2 (5 bases). The germline V and J ends were trimmed by 2 bases and 5 bases, with 12 bases remaining between them. The CDR3 loop spans 15 amino acids. Germline CDR1 is MNHNS and CDR2 is SASEGT. CDR3 sequence reads: CASSELLGRTGELFF. In DNA, the CDR3 is TGTGCCAGCAGTGAATTACTAGGGCGGACCGGGGAGCTGTTTTTT.

The table lists this clone with a few counts. The V call is TRBV5-6, the J call TRBJ1-4; D gene uncertain. Germline CDR1 reads SGHDT; CDR2 reads YYEEEE. V was cut by 4 bases and J by 8 bases, with 18 bases left in between. This CDR3 is built from 15 residues. The CDR3 sequence is CASSQMGQALEKLFF. In DNA form, the CDR3 reads TGTGCCAGCAGCCAGATGGGCCAGGCGTTGGAAAAACTGTTTTTT.

This sequence joins TRBV6-1 and TRBJ2-5; D may be TRBD1 (5 bases). Trimming pared 2 bases from V and 5 bases from J, leaving 15 bases between. This CDR3 contains 15 residues. Germline CDR1 and CDR2: MNHNS and SASEGT. CDR3 nucleotides: TGTGCCAGCAGTGAAAATTGGGGCCTTTCTGAGACCCAGTACTTC. Translation: CASSENWGLSETQYF.

The chain recombines TRBV9 with TRBJ1-1; a weak D match, TRBD1 (6 bases). Germline V lookup: CDR1 SGDLS, CDR2 YYNGEE. V lost 0 bases to trimming and J lost 8 bases, with 14 bases between them. This CDR3 has 14 residues. CDR3 in amino acids: CASSVDGRGAEAFF. In DNA, the CDR3 is TGTGCCAGCAGCGTAGACGGTCGGGGGGCGGAAGCTTTCTTT.

The chain recombines TRBV27 with TRBJ2-3; D perhaps matches TRBD1 (6 bases). The V gene's germline CDR1 is MNHEY and CDR2 SMNVEV (reference sequence). V was shortened by 5 bases and J by 4 bases, with 13 bases between the two germline ends. The CDR3 sequence is 14 residues long. CDR3 nucleotide sequence: TGTGCCAGCAGTCCCAACAGGGTCCCAGATACGCAGTATTTT. Protein product: CASSPNRVPDTQYF.

This clone has just a few counts. DNA of the CDR3: TGTGCCAGCAGCCAAGATACTAGCGGGGGGGCAAATGAGCAGTTCTTC. Its translation: CASSQDTSGGANEQFF. The chain uses TRBV4-2 and TRBJ2-1, with 13 bases fitting TRBD2. V was clipped by 0 bases and J by 7 bases; unmatched bases: 3. The CDR3 consists of 16 residues. Germline assignment: CDR1 LGHNA and CDR2 YNFKEQ.

V is TRBV6-5 and J is TRBJ2-7, with D hard to call. This CDR3 has 13 amino acids. V lost 6 bases, J lost 2 bases, and 11 bases lay in between. Germline CDR1 MNHEY, CDR2 SVGAGI. CDR3 sequence reads: CASRQPLTYEQYF. CDR3 DNA sequence: TGTGCCAGCAGACAGCCCTTAACCTACGAGCAGTACTTC.

The CDR3 sequence is CASSKPAGLFPYEQYF. The DNA for the CDR3 is TGTGCCAGCAGCAAACCAGCGGGTCTTTTCCCCTACGAGCAGTACTTC. V usage is TRBV21-1 and J usage is TRBJ2-7; the D call TRBD2 from the table was never checked on the DNA. TRBV21-1 constitutes a pseudogene. The CDR3 has 16 amino acids.

The chain links TRBV18 to TRBJ1-5; TRBD1 agrees at 8 bases. Unmatched junction bases numbered 6, after V lost 5 bases and J lost 3 bases. Germline CDR1 KGHSH, CDR2 LQKENI. CDR3 length equals 15 residues. The CDR3 DNA reads TGTGCCAGCTCATCCGGGACAGGTAACAATCAGCCCCAGCATTTT. It encodes CASSSGTGNNQPQHF.

CDR3 amino acids: CASSQDLSTGQGGQPQHF. The DNA for the CDR3 is TGCGCCAGCAGCCAAGATCTTAGTACGGGACAGGGAGGGCAGCCCCAGCATTTT. The chain uses TRBV4-1 and TRBJ1-5; TRBD1 agrees at 9 bases. CDR3 length: 18 residues. V was pared by 0 bases and J by 7 bases, with 13 bases of the junction left unmatched. The V gene's germline CDR1 is MGHRA and CDR2 YSYEKL.

This chain uses TRBV5-5 with TRBJ1-2; D call uncertain. Germline-derived CDR1 and CDR2 are SGHKS and YYEKEE (reference sequence). V was pared by 0 bases and J by 0 bases, with 15 bases between. The CDR3 has 17 residues. CDR3 in DNA: TGTGCCAGCAGCTTGGGATTAGCAGCCGGAGCTAACTATGGCTACACCTTC. Encoded protein: CASSLGLAAGANYGYTF.

The V call is TRBV5-1, the J call TRBJ1-1; 9 bases are a match to TRBD1. Germline V gene lookup returns CDR1 SGHRS and CDR2 YFSETQ. With V trimmed by 0 bases and J by 4 bases, 7 bases remained unmatched. The length of the CDR3 is 16 residues. In DNA, the CDR3 is TGCGCCAGCAGCTTGGGCGGGACAGGGAGGTTCACTGAAGCTTTCTTT. It is translated as CASSLGGTGRFTEAFF. The whole variable domain, filled in from reference TRBV5-1 and TRBJ1-1, reads KAGVTQTPRYLIKTRGQQVTLSCSPISGHRSVSWYQQTPGQGLQFLFEYFSETQRNKGNFPGRFSGRQFSNSRSEMNVSTLELGDSALYLCASSLGGTGRFTEAFFGQGTRLTVV.

The V gene is TRBV11-1, the J gene TRBJ2-7; 9 nucleotides match TRBD1. CDR3 length equals 14 residues. Germline lookup yields CDR1 SGHAT and CDR2 FQDESV (reference sequence). Germline trimming cut 5 bases from V and 4 bases from J; bases unmatched to any gene: 6. The CDR3 DNA reads as TGTGCCAGCAGCAAACGGGACAGGGCGTACGAGCAGTACTTC. Its translation is CASSKRDRAYEQYF.

J is TRBJ2-7 and V is TRBV5-6, with D perhaps TRBD2 (5 bases). This CDR3 contains 14 residues. V lost 1 base and J 3 bases, leaving 11 bases between the germline ends. Germline V CDR1 and CDR2: SGHDT, YYEEEE. The CDR3 DNA follows: TGTGCCAGCAGCTTGACGGGGTCCCTCTACGAGCAGTACTTC. Its translation is CASSLTGSLYEQYF.

The chain links TRBV19 to TRBJ2-3; a weak D match, TRBD1 (6 bases). V shed 6 bases and J shed 4 bases, with 17 bases lying between them. CDR3 size: 15 residues. The germline V gene has CDR1 LNHDA and CDR2 SQIVND (reference sequence). CDR3 sequence (DNA): TGTGCCAGTAGATCGGACAGTTCTGTTGCAGATACGCAGTATTTT. Protein sequence: CASRSDSSVADTQYF.

The CDR3 DNA reads TGCGCCAGCAGCTCAAGTACAGGGGGGAACACTGAAGCTTTCTTT. As protein: CASSSSTGGNTEAFF. The rearrangement joins TRBV5-1 to TRBJ1-1, with 8 bases that match TRBD1. V was clipped by 3 bases and J by 1 base; unmatched bases: 5. The V gene's germline CDR1 is SGHRS and CDR2 YFSETQ. This CDR3 is built from 15 residues.

This sequence joins TRBV2 and TRBJ2-7; D might be TRBD1 (5 bases). V dropped 9 bases and J dropped 6 bases, with 18 bases sitting between them. CDR1 and CDR2 (germline): SNHLY, FYNNEI. The CDR3 totals 13 residues. CDR3 sequence reads: CARGKRGSGEQYF. CDR3 bases: TGTGCCAGAGGCAAAAGGGGATCCGGCGAGCAGTACTTC.

This sequence joins TRBV30 and TRBJ1-6; 7 bases agree with TRBD1. Looked up from germline, CDR1 is GTSNPN and CDR2 is SVGIG (reference sequence). J was trimmed by 6 bases and V by 4 bases; bases with no gene match: 3. The CDR3 runs to 13 residues. The CDR3 DNA reads TGTGCCTGGAATGCAGGGGGTAATTCACCCCTCCACTTT. Translated: CAWNAGGNSPLHF.

This clone was seen a few times. The gene calls are TRBV9 and TRBJ2-7, with unresolved D. This CDR3 region has 13 residues. V gave up 3 bases and J gave up 3 bases, with 10 bases separating them. Looked up from germline, CDR1 is SGDLS and CDR2 is YYNGEE. CDR3 sequence reads: CASSGDLYYEQYF. The CDR3 DNA follows: TGTGCCAGCAGCGGCGACTTATACTACGAGCAGTACTTC.

This sequence joins TRBV27 and TRBJ2-7; maybe TRBD1 (6 bases). The CDR3 contains 15 residues. Germline V gene sequence: CDR1 MNHEY, CDR2 SMNVEV (reference sequence). Trimming pared 2 bases from V and 6 bases from J, leaving 17 bases between. The CDR3 DNA reads as TGTGCCAGCAGTTTAAGGTTCAAGCAGGGGCGCGAGCAGTACTTC. Its protein is CASSLRFKQGREQYF.

This clone was detected a few times. The V call is TRBV4-3, the J call TRBJ2-7; the D is unclear. V gave up 1 base and J gave up 0 bases, with 7 bases separating them. The germline V gene has CDR1 LGHNA and CDR2 YSLEER. The CDR3 totals 14 residues. The CDR3, as DNA: TGCGCCAGCAGCCAAGCAGAGGTCTCCTACGAGCAGTACTTC. Its translation: CASSQAEVSYEQYF.